The rows below give T cell receptor beta chains drawn from one sample of a study of shared clonotypes between healthy human individuals. Here immunoSEQ multiplex PCR was the method, and the copy in TCRdb shows in-frame clones only, minus some. The table shows about 2.4 million clones, with approximately 94% occurring only once. Sequencing was done on a sample of naive CD4+ T cells sorted from blood. These receptors originate from a man in his late teens or twenties in good health. Both conserved end residues are part of each CDR3. A D gene is named only where the DNA matches it firmly. Size is omitted from some rows. Given values are once, few, many or a class for expanded clones.

clone_size: NA
d_call: NA
v_call: TRBV5-1
cdr3_length: 16
j_call: TRBJ2-7
cdr3_nt: TGCGCCAGCAGCTTGGGCGGGGTACTAGTTTCCGACGAGCAGTACTTC
cdr3_aa: CASSLGGVLVSDEQYF

clone_size: NA
d_call: NA
v_call: TRBV5-1
cdr3_length: 15
j_call: TRBJ2-7
cdr3_nt: TGCGCCAGCAGCTTGTTGGCAAGTGGGGGCTACGAGCAGTACTTC
cdr3_aa: CASSLLASGGYEQYF

clone_size: NA
d_call: TRBD1
v_call: TRBV30
cdr3_length: 13
j_call: TRBJ1-1
cdr3_nt: TGTGCCTGCCTTAGACAGGGGGCCGGGGCAGCTTTCTTT
cdr3_aa: CACLRQGAGAAFF

clone_size: NA
d_call: NA
v_call: TRBV7-2
cdr3_length: 19
j_call: TRBJ1-4
cdr3_nt: TGTGCCAGCAGTTACTATTCCCGGGATCCTACCACAACTAATGAAAAACTGTTTTTT
cdr3_aa: CASSYYSRDPTTTNEKLFF

clone_size: once
d_call: NA
v_call: TRBV5-1
cdr3_length: 14
j_call: TRBJ2-2
cdr3_nt: TGCGCCAGCAGCGTGAGGGGGGACACCGGGGAGCTGTTTTTT
cdr3_aa: CASSVRGDTGELFF

clone_size: NA
d_call: TRBD1
v_call: TRBV10-1
cdr3_length: 13
j_call: TRBJ2-7
cdr3_nt: TGCGCCAGCAGCGAGACAGGGCTGTACGAGCAGTACTTC
cdr3_aa: CASSETGLYEQYF

clone_size: NA
d_call: NA
v_call: TRBV18
cdr3_length: 17
j_call: TRBJ2-7
cdr3_nt: TGTGCCAGCTCACCTGTTCGGGTCATCTATGGGAGCTACGAGCAGTACTTC
cdr3_aa: CASSPVRVIYGSYEQYF

clone_size: NA
d_call: TRBD1
v_call: TRBV6-6
cdr3_length: 15
j_call: TRBJ1-5
cdr3_nt: TGTGCCAGCAGGAGGACAGGGGATGGCAATCAGCCCCAGCATTTT
cdr3_aa: CASRRTGDGNQPQHF

clone_size: once
d_call: NA
v_call: TRBV30
cdr3_length: 17
j_call: TRBJ1-1
cdr3_nt: TGTGCCTGGAGTGGACGGCGCATACTTCATATGAACACTGAAGCTTTCTTT
cdr3_aa: CAWSGRRILHMNTEAFF

clone_size: once
d_call: NA
v_call: TRBV7-8
cdr3_length: 14
j_call: TRBJ1-2
cdr3_nt: TGTGCCAGCAGCGGGCGGGACTTTTACTATGGCTACACCTTC
cdr3_aa: CASSGRDFYYGYTF

clone_size: NA
d_call: NA
v_call: TRBV5-1
cdr3_length: 15
j_call: TRBJ2-1
cdr3_nt: TGCGCCAGCAGAATGTCGGGGGCGCAATGGAATGAGCAGTTCTTC
cdr3_aa: CASRMSGAQWNEQFF

clone_size: NA
d_call: TRBD1
v_call: TRBV6-1
cdr3_length: 14
j_call: TRBJ1-2
cdr3_nt: TGTGCCAGCAATCCGGGACAGCCCATTGGAAGCTACACCTTC
cdr3_aa: CASNPGQPIGSYTF

clone_size: once
d_call: TRBD2
v_call: TRBV19
cdr3_length: 16
j_call: TRBJ2-2
cdr3_nt: TGTGCCAGTAGTACGGTGGCGGGAGGTTTGGCCGGGGAGCTGTTTTTT
cdr3_aa: CASSTVAGGLAGELFF

clone_size: NA
d_call: NA
v_call: TRBV30
cdr3_length: 11
j_call: TRBJ1-2
cdr3_nt: TGTGCCTGGAGTACCGGAGGTGGCTACACCTTC
cdr3_aa: CAWSTGGGYTF

clone_size: NA
d_call: NA
v_call: TRBV5-1
cdr3_length: 15
j_call: TRBJ2-2
cdr3_nt: TGCGCCAGCAGCGTGCTGACAGGGAACACCGGGGAGCTGTTTTTT
cdr3_aa: CASSVLTGNTGELFF

clone_size: NA
d_call: TRBD1
v_call: TRBV6-5
cdr3_length: 14
j_call: TRBJ1-2
cdr3_nt: TGTGCCAGCAGTTACAACCCAGGGGGCTATGGCTACACCTTC
cdr3_aa: CASSYNPGGYGYTF

clone_size: NA
d_call: NA
v_call: TRBV7-2
cdr3_length: 15
j_call: TRBJ2-3
cdr3_nt: TGTGCCAGCAGCTTTTTCGGGACCATGACAGATACGCAGTATTTT
cdr3_aa: CASSFFGTMTDTQYF

clone_size: NA
d_call: NA
v_call: TRBV5-4
cdr3_length: 14
j_call: TRBJ2-4
cdr3_nt: TGTGCCAGCAGCTTCGGCGGGGGCGCGTACATTCAGTACTTC
cdr3_aa: CASSFGGGAYIQYF

clone_size: NA
d_call: NA
v_call: TRBV20-1
cdr3_length: 11
j_call: TRBJ1-1
cdr3_nt: TGCAGAGTGGGGGACCCGGCTGAAGCTTTCTTT
cdr3_aa: CRVGDPAEAFF

clone_size: NA
d_call: NA
v_call: TRBV5-1
cdr3_length: 12
j_call: TRBJ2-1
cdr3_nt: TGCGCCAGCAGTCTCCCGGGGAATGAGCAGTTCTTC
cdr3_aa: CASSLPGNEQFF

clone_size: NA
d_call: NA
v_call: TRBV9
cdr3_length: 14
j_call: TRBJ2-2
cdr3_nt: TGTGCCAGCAGCGTAAGGTCGAACACCGGGGAGCTGTTTTTT
cdr3_aa: CASSVRSNTGELFF

clone_size: NA
d_call: NA
v_call: TRBV6-5
cdr3_length: 13
j_call: TRBJ1-2
cdr3_nt: TGTGCCAGCAGTTACTCTAGGCTTTATGGCTACACCTTC
cdr3_aa: CASSYSRLYGYTF

clone_size: NA
d_call: NA
v_call: TRBV9
cdr3_length: 16
j_call: TRBJ2-1
cdr3_nt: TGTGCCAGCAGCGTAGAACAGCCGCAGGGTCTAGGTGAGCAGTTCTTC
cdr3_aa: CASSVEQPQGLGEQFF

clone_size: NA
d_call: TRBD1
v_call: TRBV10-1
cdr3_length: 17
j_call: TRBJ2-7
cdr3_nt: TGCGCCAGCAGTGAGAAGGTGAGACAGGGTCCCCCCTACGAGCAGTACTTC
cdr3_aa: CASSEKVRQGPPYEQYF

clone_size: NA
d_call: TRBD2
v_call: TRBV5-4
cdr3_length: 17
j_call: TRBJ2-2
cdr3_nt: TGTGCCAGCAGCTTGGCCAAGTTAGCGGGAGGCACCGGGGAGCTGTTTTTT
cdr3_aa: CASSLAKLAGGTGELFF

clone_size: NA
d_call: TRBD1
v_call: TRBV7-2
cdr3_length: 13
j_call: TRBJ1-2
cdr3_nt: TGTGCCAGCAGCTCGGAAGGGCTCAGGGGGCACACCTTC
cdr3_aa: CASSSEGLRGHTF

clone_size: NA
d_call: NA
v_call: TRBV5-1
cdr3_length: 13
j_call: TRBJ2-7
cdr3_nt: TGCGCCAGCAGCCACCCCGGGGCCTACGAGCAGTACTTC
cdr3_aa: CASSHPGAYEQYF

clone_size: NA
d_call: NA
v_call: TRBV4-1
cdr3_length: 13
j_call: TRBJ2-2
cdr3_nt: TGCGCCAGCAGCCCCAGAGGCACCGGGGAGCTGTTTTTT
cdr3_aa: CASSPRGTGELFF

clone_size: once
d_call: NA
v_call: TRBV7-2
cdr3_length: 16
j_call: TRBJ2-3
cdr3_nt: TGTGCCAGCAGCTTTCAGGGCTTAACTAGCACAGATACGCAGTATTTT
cdr3_aa: CASSFQGLTSTDTQYF

clone_size: NA
d_call: NA
v_call: TRBV6-4
cdr3_length: 16
j_call: TRBJ2-6
cdr3_nt: TGTGCCAGCAGTGACGGGATGTCGTCTGGGGCCAACGTCCTGACTTTC
cdr3_aa: CASSDGMSSGANVLTF

clone_size: NA
d_call: NA
v_call: TRBV30
cdr3_length: 14
j_call: TRBJ2-2
cdr3_nt: TGTGCCTGGAGTGTCGGCGCGAACACCGGGGAGCTGTTTTTT
cdr3_aa: CAWSVGANTGELFF